The T cell receptor beta chain described here comes from a study of T cells in women clearing cervical HPV infection. A word on this clone: The CDR3 extends 3 residues past the end of the read, so its final part is completed from the germline J gene.

V dropped 4 bases and J dropped 1; count of bases not matched to a gene: 4. Germline V CDR1 and CDR2: SQVTM, ANQGSEA. The CDR3 covers 14 residues. Each participant carried one incident cervical HPV16 infection only. HPV was found by MY09/MY11 PCR and dot-blot genotyping. Measured with immunoSEQ multiplex PCR; TCRdb has only the in-frame clones, and not every one. The sample has tens of thousands of clones, and its top ten clones hold 1.4%. Sequencing was performed on blood buffy coat. V and J are TRBV29-1 and TRBJ2-3; 8 bases are shared with TRBD2. This TCR came from a woman between 18 and 70 years old with a cervical HPV16 infection that either progressed to CIN3+ or cleared (not recorded which). The CDR3 bases that were read are TGCAGCGTTGCCGGGGGGGCCGGCACAGATACG. Translating gives CSVAGGAGTDT. The whole CDR3 sequence reads CSVAGGAGTDTQYF.